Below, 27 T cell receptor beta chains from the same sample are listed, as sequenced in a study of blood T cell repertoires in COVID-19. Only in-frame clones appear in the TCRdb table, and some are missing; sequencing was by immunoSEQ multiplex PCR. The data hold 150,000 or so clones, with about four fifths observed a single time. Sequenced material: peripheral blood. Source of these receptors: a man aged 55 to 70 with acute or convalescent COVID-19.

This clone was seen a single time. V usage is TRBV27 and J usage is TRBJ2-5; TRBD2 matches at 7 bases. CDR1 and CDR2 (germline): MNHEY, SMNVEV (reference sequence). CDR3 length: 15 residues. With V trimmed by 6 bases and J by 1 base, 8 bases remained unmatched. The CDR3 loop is CASRLLAERQETQYF. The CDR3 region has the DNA TGTGCCAGCAGGCTCCTAGCGGAGCGCCAAGAGACCCAGTACTTC.

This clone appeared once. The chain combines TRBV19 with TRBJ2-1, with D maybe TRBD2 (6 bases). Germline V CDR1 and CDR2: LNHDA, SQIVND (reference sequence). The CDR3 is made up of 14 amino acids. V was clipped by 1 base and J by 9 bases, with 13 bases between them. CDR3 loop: CASSIGRGVGEQFF. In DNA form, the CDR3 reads TGTGCCAGTAGTATAGGTCGCGGGGTGGGTGAGCAGTTCTTC.

CDR3 sequence reads: CASSFDLGQVYGYTF. The CDR3 DNA is TGTGCCAGCAGTTTTGACCTGGGACAGGTCTATGGCTACACCTTC. This rearrangement joins TRBV6-5 to TRBJ1-2, with 8 bases matching TRBD1. Germline V gene lookup returns CDR1 MNHEY and CDR2 SVGAGI. The trim removed 4 bases at V and 4 bases at J, leaving 8 bases unmatched. This CDR3 has 15 amino acids.

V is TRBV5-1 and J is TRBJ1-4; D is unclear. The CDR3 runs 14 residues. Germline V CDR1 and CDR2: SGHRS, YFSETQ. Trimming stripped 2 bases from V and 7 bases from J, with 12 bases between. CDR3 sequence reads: CASSLNRFPEKLFF. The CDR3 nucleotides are TGCGCCAGCAGCTTAAACAGATTCCCTGAAAAACTGTTTTTT.

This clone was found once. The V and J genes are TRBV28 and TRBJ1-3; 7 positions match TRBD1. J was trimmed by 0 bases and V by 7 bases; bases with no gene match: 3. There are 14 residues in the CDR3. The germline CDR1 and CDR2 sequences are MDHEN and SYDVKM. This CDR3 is CASIGTVSGNTIYF. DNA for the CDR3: TGTGCCAGCATCGGGACAGTCTCTGGAAACACCATATATTTT.

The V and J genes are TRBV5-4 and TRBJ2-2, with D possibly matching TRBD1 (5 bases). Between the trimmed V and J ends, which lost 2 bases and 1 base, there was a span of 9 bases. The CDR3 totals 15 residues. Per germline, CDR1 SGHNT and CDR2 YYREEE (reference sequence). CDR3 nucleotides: TGTGCCAGCAGCTTCGCCCAGGGGAACACCGGGGAGCTGTTTTTT. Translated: CASSFAQGNTGELFF.

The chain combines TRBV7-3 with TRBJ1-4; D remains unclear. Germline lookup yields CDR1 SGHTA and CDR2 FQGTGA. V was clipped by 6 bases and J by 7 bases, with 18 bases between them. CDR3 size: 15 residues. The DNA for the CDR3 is TGTGCCAGCAGATGGAAGGCGGCTGTAAGTGAAAAACTGTTTTTT. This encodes CASRWKAAVSEKLFF.

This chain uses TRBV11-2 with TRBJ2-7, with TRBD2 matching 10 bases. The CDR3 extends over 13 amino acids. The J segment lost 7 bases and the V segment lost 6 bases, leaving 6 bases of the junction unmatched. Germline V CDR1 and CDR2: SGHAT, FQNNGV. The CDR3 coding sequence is TGTGCCAGCAGTCCTAGCGGGAGCGGAGAGCAGTACTTC. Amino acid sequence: CASSPSGSGEQYF. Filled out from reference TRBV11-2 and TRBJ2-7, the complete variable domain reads EAGVAQSPRYKIIEKRQSVAFWCNPISGHATLYWYQQILGQGPKLLIQFQNNGVVDDSQLPKDRFSAERLKGVDSTLKIQPAKLEDSAVYLCASSPSGSGEQYFGPGTRLTVT.

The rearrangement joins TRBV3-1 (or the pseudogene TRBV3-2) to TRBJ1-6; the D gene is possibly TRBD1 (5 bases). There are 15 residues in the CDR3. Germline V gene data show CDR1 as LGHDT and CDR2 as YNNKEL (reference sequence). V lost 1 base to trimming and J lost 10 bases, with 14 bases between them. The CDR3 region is CASSQGEGPSSPLHF. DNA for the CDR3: TGTGCCAGCAGCCAAGGGGAGGGACCAAGCTCACCCCTCCACTTT.

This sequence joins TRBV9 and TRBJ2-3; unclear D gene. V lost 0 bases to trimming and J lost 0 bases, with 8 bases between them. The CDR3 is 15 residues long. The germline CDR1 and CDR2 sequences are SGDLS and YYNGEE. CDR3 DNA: TGTGCCAGCAGCGTAGTGAGTTCTAGCACAGATACGCAGTATTTT. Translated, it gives CASSVVSSSTDTQYF. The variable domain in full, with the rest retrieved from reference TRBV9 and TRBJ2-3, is DSGVTQTPKHLITATGQRVTLRCSPRSGDLSVYWYQQSLDQGLQFLIQYYNGEERAKGNILERFSAQQFPDLHSELNLSSLELGDSALYFCASSVVSSSTDTQYFGPGTRLTVL.

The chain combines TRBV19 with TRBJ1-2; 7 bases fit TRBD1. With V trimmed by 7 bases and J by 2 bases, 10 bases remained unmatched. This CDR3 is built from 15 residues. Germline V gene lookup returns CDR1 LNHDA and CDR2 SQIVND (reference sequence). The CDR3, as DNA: TGTGCCAGTACCCAGGGGGGCAGGGAAAACTATGGCTACACCTTC. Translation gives CASTQGGRENYGYTF.

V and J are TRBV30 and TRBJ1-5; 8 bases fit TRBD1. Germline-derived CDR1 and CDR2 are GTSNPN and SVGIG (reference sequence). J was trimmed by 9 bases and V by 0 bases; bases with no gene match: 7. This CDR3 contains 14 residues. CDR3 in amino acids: CAWSVGRTGWPQHF. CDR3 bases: TGTGCCTGGAGTGTAGGCAGGACAGGGTGGCCCCAGCATTTT.

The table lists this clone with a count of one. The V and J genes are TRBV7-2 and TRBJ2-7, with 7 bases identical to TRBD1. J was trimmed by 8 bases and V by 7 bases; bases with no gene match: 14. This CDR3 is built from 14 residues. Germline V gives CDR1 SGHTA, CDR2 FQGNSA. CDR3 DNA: TGTGCCAGCACCCCGGACAGGTTGGGAAATAAGCAGTACTTC. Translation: CASTPDRLGNKQYF.

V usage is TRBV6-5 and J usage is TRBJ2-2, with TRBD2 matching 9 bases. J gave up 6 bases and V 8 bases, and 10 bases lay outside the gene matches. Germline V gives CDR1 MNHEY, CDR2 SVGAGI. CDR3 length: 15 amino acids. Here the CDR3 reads CASAHSWTSAGELFF. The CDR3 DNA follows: TGTGCCAGCGCACATAGTTGGACTAGCGCCGGGGAGCTGTTTTTT.

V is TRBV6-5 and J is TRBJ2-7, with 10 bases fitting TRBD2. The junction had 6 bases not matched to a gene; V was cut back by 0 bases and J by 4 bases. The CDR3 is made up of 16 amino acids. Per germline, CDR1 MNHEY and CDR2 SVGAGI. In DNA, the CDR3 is TGTGCCAGCAGTTACTCTTGGACTAGCGGTTCATACGAGCAGTACTTC. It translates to CASSYSWTSGSYEQYF.

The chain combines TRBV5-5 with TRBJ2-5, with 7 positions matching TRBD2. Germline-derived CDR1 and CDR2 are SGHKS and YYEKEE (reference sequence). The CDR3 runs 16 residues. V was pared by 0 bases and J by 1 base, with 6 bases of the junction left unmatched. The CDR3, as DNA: TGTGCCAGCAGCTTGGCCCTAGCGGAGGGCCAAGAGACCCAGTACTTC. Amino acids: CASSLALAEGQETQYF.

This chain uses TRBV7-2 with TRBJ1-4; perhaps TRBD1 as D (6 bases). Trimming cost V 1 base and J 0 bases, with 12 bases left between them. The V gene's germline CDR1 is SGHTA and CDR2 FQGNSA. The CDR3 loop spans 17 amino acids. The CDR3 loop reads CASSLVGGHTTNEKLFF. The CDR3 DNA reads TGTGCCAGCAGCTTAGTCGGGGGGCATACAACTAATGAAAAACTGTTTTTT. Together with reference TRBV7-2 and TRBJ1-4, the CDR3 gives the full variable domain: GAGVSQSPSNKVTEKGKDVELRCDPISGHTALYWYRQSLGQGLEFLIYFQGNSAPDKSGLPSDRFSAERTGGSVSTLTIQRTQQEDSAVYLCASSLVGGHTTNEKLFFGSGTQLSVL.

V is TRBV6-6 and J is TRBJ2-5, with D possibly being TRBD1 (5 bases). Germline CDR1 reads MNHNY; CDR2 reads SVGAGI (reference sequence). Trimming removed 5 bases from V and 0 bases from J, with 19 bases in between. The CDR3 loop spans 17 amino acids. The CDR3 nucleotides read TGTGCCAGCAGTCCCCGTGGGGCCCTACCGTACCAAGAGACCCAGTACTTC. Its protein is CASSPRGALPYQETQYF.

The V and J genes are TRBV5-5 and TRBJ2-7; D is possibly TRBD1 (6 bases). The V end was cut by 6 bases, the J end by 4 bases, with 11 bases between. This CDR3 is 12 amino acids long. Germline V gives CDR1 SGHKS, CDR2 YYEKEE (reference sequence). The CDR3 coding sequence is TGTGCCAGCAACATAGGGGGATACGAGCAGTACTTC. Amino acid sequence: CASNIGGYEQYF.

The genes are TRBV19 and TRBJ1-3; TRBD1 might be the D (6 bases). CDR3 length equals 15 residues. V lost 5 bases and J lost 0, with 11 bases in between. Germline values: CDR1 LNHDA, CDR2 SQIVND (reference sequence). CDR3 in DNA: TGTGCCAGTAGTCAAGGGACAAACTCTGGAAACACCATATATTTT. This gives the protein CASSQGTNSGNTIYF.

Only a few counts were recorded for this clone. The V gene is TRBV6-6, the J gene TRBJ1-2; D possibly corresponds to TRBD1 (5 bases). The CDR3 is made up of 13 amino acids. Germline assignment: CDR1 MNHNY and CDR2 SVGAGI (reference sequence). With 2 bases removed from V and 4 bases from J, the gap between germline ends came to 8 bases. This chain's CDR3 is CASSYEGAYGYTF. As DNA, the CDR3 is TGTGCCAGCAGTTACGAAGGGGCCTATGGCTACACCTTC.

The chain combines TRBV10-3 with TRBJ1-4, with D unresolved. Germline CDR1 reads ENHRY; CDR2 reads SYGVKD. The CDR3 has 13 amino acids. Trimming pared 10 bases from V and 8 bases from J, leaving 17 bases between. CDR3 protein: CATSGRRGEKLFF. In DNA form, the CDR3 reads TGTGCCACCTCCGGGAGGAGAGGGGAAAAACTGTTTTTT.

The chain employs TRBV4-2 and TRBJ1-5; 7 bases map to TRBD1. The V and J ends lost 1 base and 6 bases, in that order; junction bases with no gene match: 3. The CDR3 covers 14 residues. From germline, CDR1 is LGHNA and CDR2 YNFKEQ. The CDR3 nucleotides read TGTGCCAGCAGCCAAGGAAACAGGGGTCAGCCCCAGCATTTT. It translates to CASSQGNRGQPQHF.

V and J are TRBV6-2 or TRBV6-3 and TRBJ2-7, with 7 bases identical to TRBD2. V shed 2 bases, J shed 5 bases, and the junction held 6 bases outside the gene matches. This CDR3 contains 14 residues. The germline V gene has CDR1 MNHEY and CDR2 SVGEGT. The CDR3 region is CASSYLPAGHEQYF. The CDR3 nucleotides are TGTGCCAGCAGTTACCTTCCAGCGGGGCACGAGCAGTACTTC.

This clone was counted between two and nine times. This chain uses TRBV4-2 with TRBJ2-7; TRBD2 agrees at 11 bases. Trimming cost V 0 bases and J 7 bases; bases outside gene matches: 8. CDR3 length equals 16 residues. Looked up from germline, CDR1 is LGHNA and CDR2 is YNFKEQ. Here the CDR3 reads CASSQDRLAGRLEQYF. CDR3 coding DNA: TGTGCCAGCAGCCAAGACCGACTAGCGGGGAGGCTAGAGCAGTACTTC.

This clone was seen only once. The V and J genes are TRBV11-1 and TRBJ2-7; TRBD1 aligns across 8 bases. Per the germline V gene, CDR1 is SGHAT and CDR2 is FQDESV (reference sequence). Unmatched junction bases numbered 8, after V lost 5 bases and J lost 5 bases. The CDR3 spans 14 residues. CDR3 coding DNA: TGTGCCAGCAGCCTCCGCGCAGGGGGCGACGAGCAGTACTTC. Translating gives CASSLRAGGDEQYF.

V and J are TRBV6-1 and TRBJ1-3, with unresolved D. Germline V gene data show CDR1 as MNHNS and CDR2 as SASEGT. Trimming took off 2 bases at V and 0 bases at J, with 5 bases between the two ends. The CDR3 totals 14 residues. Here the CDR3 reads CASSEPVSGNTIYF. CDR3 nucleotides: TGTGCCAGCAGTGAACCCGTCTCTGGAAACACCATATATTTT.